This record covers a single TCR beta chain. Its antigen remains unknown. It was with 60 Vbeta and 13 Jbeta primers that the PCR ran. The repertoire was sequenced with immunoSEQ multiplex PCR; TCRdb's copy has only in-frame clones and lacks some. The sample includes approximately 150,000 clones, 75% of them seen just once. The donors (healthy individuals) were bone marrow donors. The data were obtained in a study of cytomegalovirus exposure and HLA in healthy donors. Study results and caveats: TCR beta V- and J-gene trimming, according to a later analysis, was linked to a missense DCLRE1C variant. Diagnosis of cytomegalovirus status made by the classifier reportedly showed high specificity and sensitivity. Prior analysis indicated that the majority of TCR beta V segments exhibited productivity approximately 90% or approximately 30% of the time.

The CDR3 runs to 14 residues. V trimming: 1 base; J trimming: 7 bases; junction bases outside the gene matches: 2. Germline lookup yields CDR1 SGHTA and CDR2 FQGNSA. Material: PBMCs. The receptor was isolated from a female donor in good health and CMV-seronegative. V is TRBV7-2 and J is TRBJ2-4; 9 bases agree with TRBD1. CDR3 amino acids: CASSLVQGANIQYF. DNA for the CDR3: TGTGCCAGCAGCTTAGTACAGGGGGCGAACATTCAGTACTTC.